These 25 T cell receptor beta chains share one sample of origin, sequenced in a study of tumor and adjacent non-tumor tissue in lung cancer. The library came from three nested PCR rounds adapted from ARM-PCR protocols. TCRdb reprocessed the multiplex PCR reads via MiXCR and lists one record per CDR3 protein. The sample lists 65,000 to 95,000 distinct CDR3 sequences, roughly 75% seen once, with roughly 12% in the top ten. No cell sorting was done before RNA was extracted from the tissue. Source material: lung tumor tissue. The receptors come from a woman aged 70-85 years with non-small cell lung cancer.

Concerning this clonotype itself: The final CDR3 position lacks the conserved phenylalanine or tryptophan, pointing to a likely read error. The V call is TRBV29-1, the J call TRBJ1-1; D is uncertain. CDR1 and CDR2 from the germline V gene are SQVTM and ANQGSEA. This CDR3 spans 12 amino acids. The DNA for the CDR3 is TGCAGTGTTTTTGTTGGAGAATATGAAGCTTTCTCT. Amino acids: CSVFVGEYEAFS.

As for this clonotype: One end of the junction is discordant with germline, which a read error may explain. The chain links TRBV12-3 or TRBV12-4 to TRBJ2-3, with TRBD2 matching 7 bases. The CDR3 covers 15 residues. The CDR3 coding sequence is TGTGCCAGTAGTTGGTTAGCGGGCCCAACAGATACGCGGTATTTT. This encodes CASSWLAGPTDTRYF.

This clonotype was observed many times. The rearrangement joins TRBV20-1 to TRBJ1-1, with unresolved D. CDR3 size: 13 residues. V was cut by 0 bases and J by 3 bases, with 8 bases left in between. The germline V gene encodes CDR1 DFQATT and CDR2 SNEGSKA (reference sequence). The chain's CDR3 is CSAREDRDTEAFF. DNA for the CDR3: TGCAGTGCTAGAGAGGATAGGGACACTGAAGCTTTCTTT.

In regard to this clonotype: This may be a read error: a much more frequent sequence differs by one nucleotide. V usage is TRBV29-1 and J usage is TRBJ1-1; D unclear. Trimming removed 4 bases from V and 3 bases from J, with 15 bases in between. The germline V gene has CDR1 SQVTM and CDR2 ANQGSEA. The length of the CDR3 is 14 residues. CDR3 loop: CSVGIQIMYTEAFF. The DNA of the CDR3 is TGCAGCGTTGGCATACAGATCATGTACACTGAAGCTTTCTTT.

There are a few counts of this clonotype. The V call is TRBV20-1, the J call TRBJ2-6; no firm D call. The CDR3 covers 15 residues. The V end was cut by 7 bases, the J end by 0 bases, with 13 bases between. Germline CDR1 is DFQATT and CDR2 is SNEGSKA (reference sequence). The CDR3 loop is CSVSSRSSGANVLTF. CDR3 in DNA: TGCAGTGTTAGTTCGAGAAGCTCTGGGGCCAACGTCCTGACTTTC.

This clonotype has a count of ten or more. The J gene is TRBJ1-2, the V gene TRBV12-3 or TRBV12-4; the match to TRBD1 covers 7 bases. CDR3 length: 15 amino acids. V lost 8 bases to trimming and J lost 7 bases; unmatched junction nucleotides: 16. CDR3 nucleotides: TGTGCCAGCCCGAAGGAGGGGGCAATAGATCTTGGCTACACCTTC. This sequence encodes CASPKEGAIDLGYTF.

V usage is TRBV28 and J usage is TRBJ1-1, with TRBD1 as a possible D gene (6 bases). The CDR3 is made up of 15 amino acids. Germline V gene sequence: CDR1 MDHEN, CDR2 SYDVKM. The CDR3 DNA follows: TGTGTTAGCAGTTTATCGTCCAGGGGCGACACTGAAGCTTTCTTT. It yields the protein CVSSLSSRGDTEAFF.

As for this clonotype: Mismatch with germline at one junction end may stem from a read error. In DNA form, the CDR3 reads TGCAGCGTTGAAGATCGTCTAGCGGGAGGGGGCACAGATTCGCAGTGTTTT. Translation: CSVEDRLAGGGTDSQCF. V is TRBV29-1 and J is TRBJ2-3; 12 bases align to TRBD2. Germline-derived CDR1 and CDR2 are SQVTM and ANQGSEA. CDR3 length: 17 residues.

With respect to this clonotype: Here the CDR3 omits its conserved ending phenylalanine or tryptophan, so a read error is the likely source. This chain uses TRBV6-1 with TRBJ2-5, with D uncertain. Germline CDR1 MNHNS, CDR2 SASEGT. The V end lost 7 bases, the J end lost 1 base, and 7 bases lay between the germline ends. CDR3 length equals 12 residues. Written as DNA, the CDR3 is TGTGCCAGCAAGAACCTCCAAGAGACCCAGTACCTC. This sequence encodes CASKNLQETQYL.

To note about this clonotype: The junction does not match germline at one end; this may be a read error. The rearrangement links TRBV5-6 to TRBJ2-1, with TRBD2 matching over 7 bases. The CDR3 consists of 14 residues. Germline V gene sequence: CDR1 SGHDT, CDR2 YYEEEE. CDR3 sequence reads: CASSLEGGVREQLF. In DNA form, the CDR3 reads TGTGCCAGCAGCTTGGAGGGAGGGGTCCGTGAGCAGCTCTTC.

As for this clonotype: This is likely a read error, given that the CDR3 carries no conserved phenylalanine or tryptophan at its end. The chain uses TRBV10-1 and TRBJ2-2; TRBD2 agrees at 11 bases. From germline, CDR1 is WNHNN and CDR2 SYGVQD (reference sequence). This CDR3 is 16 amino acids long. The CDR3 is CACSELAGVDTGELFY. The CDR3 bases are TGCGCCTGCAGTGAACTAGCGGGAGTCGACACCGGGGAGCTGTTTTAT.

This clonotype was detected a few times. CDR3 sequence: CSAGDRGKGYTF. The CDR3 nucleotides are TGCAGTGCTGGGGACAGGGGGAAAGGCTACACCTTC. V gene TRBV20-1 combines with J gene TRBJ1-2; 11 nucleotides align to TRBD1. Trimming at V came to 5 bases and at J to 8 bases, leaving 4 bases not matched to a gene. Germline-derived CDR1 and CDR2 are DFQATT and SNEGSKA (reference sequence). The CDR3 contains 12 residues.

This chain links TRBV12-3 or TRBV12-4 with TRBJ2-4; D remains ambiguous. V was pared by 6 bases and J by 10 bases, with 16 bases between. The CDR3 contains 13 residues. In nucleotides, the CDR3 is TGTGCCAGCAGACCCCAGATGGGAAGTATTCAGTACTTC. This gives the protein CASRPQMGSIQYF.

A remark on this clonotype: The germline gene is not matched at one end of the junction; a read error may be the cause. This rearrangement joins TRBV29-1 to TRBJ2-5; tentative D call: TRBD2 (6 bases). CDR1 is SQVTM and CDR2 is ANQGSEA in the germline V gene. The CDR3 runs 15 residues. The CDR3 spells CSVEGGGSASGTQYF. The CDR3 DNA follows: TGCAGCGTCGAAGGAGGAGGGAGTGCTTCGGGGACCCAGTACTTC.

Remarks on this clonotype: This CDR3 fails to terminate in the conserved phenylalanine or tryptophan, so it likely reflects a read error. The DNA is omitted, as the CDR3 cannot be located on it reliably, and the CDR3 follows TCRdb's listing. The chain combines TRBV12-3 or TRBV12-4 with TRBJ2-7; the DNA was not compared with TRBD1, the D call given in the table. Termini included, the CDR3 measures 14 amino acids. The CDR3: CASTLEPTGGPLHS.

CDR3 bases: TGCGCCGGTCTAACAGGGAGTCTCATCACCGGGGAGCTGTTTTTT. Protein sequence: CAGLTGSLITGELFF. The chain combines TRBV10-2 with TRBJ2-2; a possible D gene is TRBD1 (6 bases). Germline loops: CDR1 WSHSY, CDR2 SAAADI. Trimming stripped 11 bases from V and 4 bases from J, with 20 bases between. The CDR3 extends over 15 amino acids.

A word on this clonotype: One end of the junction does not line up with germline, which may come from a read error. The rearrangement uses TRBV12-3 or TRBV12-4 and TRBJ2-1; D tentatively reads TRBD1 or TRBD2 (5 bases each). The CDR3 extends over 15 amino acids. The CDR3 spells CAGSFDGASSNEQFF. CDR3 DNA: TGTGCCGGCAGTTTCGACGGGGCTAGCTCCAATGAGCAGTTCTTC.

This clonotype was observed many times. This rearrangement joins TRBV6-6 to TRBJ1-6, with 9 bases matching TRBD1. Trimming cost V 4 bases and J 10 bases; bases outside gene matches: 5. Germline CDR1 is MNHNY and CDR2 is SVGAGI (reference sequence). CDR3 size: 14 residues. DNA of the CDR3: TGTGCCAGCAGTTCACAGGGGGCAGAGTCACCCCTCCACTTT. It yields the protein CASSSQGAESPLHF.

About this clonotype itself: This sequence may be a read error, since a much larger clone differs from it by one base. The chain combines TRBV20-1 with TRBJ2-5; D not resolved. Germline values: CDR1 DFQATT, CDR2 SNEGSKA (reference sequence). This CDR3 is 12 amino acids long. CDR3 sequence: CSARDTNETQYF. The CDR3 nucleotides read TGCAGTGCTCGAGACACAAACGAGACCCAGTACTTC.

Concerning this clonotype: Germline and junction disagree at one end, which may indicate a read error. The J gene is TRBJ2-3, the V gene TRBV6-1, with TRBD2 identical over 8 bases. CDR1 and CDR2 (germline): MNHNS, SASEGT. The CDR3 totals 17 residues. The CDR3 nucleotides are TGTGCCTGCAGTGTAGAGCTGCGGGAGGCAGTCGCAGATACGCAGTATTTT. Its protein product is CACSVELREAVADTQYF.

Worth noting for this clonotype: A much larger clone is a single base away; this may be a read error. This chain connects TRBV2 to TRBJ2-7; D may be TRBD1 or TRBD2 (6 bases each). Germline CDR1 and CDR2: SNHLY and FYNNEI. The CDR3 consists of 13 residues. Trimming removed 11 bases at V and 7 bases at J, with 21 bases between. CDR3 nucleotide sequence: TGTGCCTGCAAATTTGGGGGGCAGAGGGAGCAGTACTTC. Translation gives CACKFGGQREQYF. Full variable domain (outside the CDR3, taken from reference TRBV2 and TRBJ2-7): EPEVTQTPSHQVTQMGQEVILRCVPISNHLYFYWYRQILGQKVEFLVSFYNNEISEKSEIFDDQFSVERPDGSNFTLKIRSTKLEDSAMYFCACKFGGQREQYFGPGTRLTVT.

CDR3 sequence: CASSRRLAGDYEQYF. CDR3 coding DNA: TGTGCCAGCAGCCGGAGGCTGGCGGGAGACTACGAGCAGTACTTC. The rearrangement links TRBV12-3 or TRBV12-4 to TRBJ2-7; the match to TRBD2 covers 7 bases. Trimming removed 6 bases from V and 3 bases from J; junction bases left unmatched: 11. The CDR3 runs to 15 residues.

This clonotype was detected only a few times. An end of the junction differs from the germline gene, which may be a read error. The V gene is TRBV6-5, the J gene TRBJ2-7; D may be TRBD1 (6 bases). Germline CDR1 and CDR2: MNHEY and SVGAGI. The CDR3 loop spans 15 amino acids. The CDR3 here is CASSYGTGQTYKQYF. CDR3 bases: TGTGCCAGCAGTTACGGTACAGGGCAAACCTACAAGCAGTACTTC.

As regards this clonotype: Because it lacks the conserved phenylalanine or tryptophan at the end, this CDR3 is likely a read error. V usage is TRBV5-1 and J usage is TRBJ2-1; no clear D. The CDR3 spans 14 residues. V lost 0 bases, J lost 5 bases, and 9 bases lay in between. Germline CDR1 reads SGHRS; CDR2 reads YFSETQ. CDR3 nucleotides: TGCGCCAGCAGCTTGGGCGGTTTAAACAATGAGCAGTTCATC. It codes for CASSLGGLNNEQFI.

The sample holds one count of this clonotype. This chain connects TRBV30 to TRBJ1-1, with D unresolved. Per the germline V gene, CDR1 is GTSNPN and CDR2 is SVGIG (reference sequence). The CDR3 is 11 residues long. Trimming cost V 5 bases and J 4 bases, with 8 bases left between them. The DNA of the CDR3 is TGTGCCTGGGAGATGAGCACTGAAGCTTTCTTT. Amino acids: CAWEMSTEAFF.